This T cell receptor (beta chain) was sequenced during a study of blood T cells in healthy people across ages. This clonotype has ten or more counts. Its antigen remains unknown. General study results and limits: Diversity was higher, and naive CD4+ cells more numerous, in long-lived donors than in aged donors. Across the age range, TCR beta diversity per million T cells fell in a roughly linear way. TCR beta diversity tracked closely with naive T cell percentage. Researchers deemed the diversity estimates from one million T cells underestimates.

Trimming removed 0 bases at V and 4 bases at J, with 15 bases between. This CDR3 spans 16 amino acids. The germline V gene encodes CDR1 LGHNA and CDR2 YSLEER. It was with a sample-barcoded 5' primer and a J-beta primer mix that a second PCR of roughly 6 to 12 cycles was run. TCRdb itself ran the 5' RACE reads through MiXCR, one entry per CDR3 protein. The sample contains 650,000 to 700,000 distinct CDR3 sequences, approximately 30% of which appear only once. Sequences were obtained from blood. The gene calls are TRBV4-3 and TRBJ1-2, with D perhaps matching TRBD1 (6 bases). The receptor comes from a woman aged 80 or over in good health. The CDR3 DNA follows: TGCGCCAGCAGCCAAGACGCAAGGGGGGTTACCTATGGCTACACCTTC. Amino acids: CASSQDARGVTYGYTF.